The clone carrying this TCR beta chain has more than one count but fewer than ten. Its cognate antigen is unknown. This sample is part of a study of vaccination and CD4 T cells after COVID-19. Turning to the study itself: Convalescent cases consisted of six males and four females, of whom two were Hispanic. Control cultures, each given a CEFX pool, an HIV-1 Nef pool, or no peptide, were included.

Cultured CD4+ T cells had their DNA profiled by the Oncomine TCR Beta short-read assay. Someone extracted genomic DNA from cultured CD4+ T cells. TCRdb processed the PCR reads anew with MiXCR; each CDR3 protein has one entry. The sample yields some 14,000 distinct CDR3 sequences, 21% seen once. The V segment lost 6 bases and the J segment 0 bases; nucleotides outside the gene matches: 5. Germline CDR1 reads MDHEN; CDR2 reads SYDVKM. This CDR3 comprises 15 residues. Noted treatment: approximately nine-day PBMC culture with coronavirus spike peptide pools or control peptides (ViraFEST assay). ViraFEST relied on peptide pools to expand antigen-specific T cells; the TCRs were sequenced afterward.

The receptor's source is a human donor who received a COVID-19 vaccine. The gene calls are TRBV28 and TRBJ2-3, with 8 bases aligning to TRBD1. The specimen was CD4+ T cells from blood, cultured in vitro, collected before SARS-CoV-2 vaccination. CDR3 region: CASRPDRDSTDTQYF. CDR3 DNA: TGTGCCAGCAGGCCGGACAGGGACAGCACAGATACGCAGTATTTT.